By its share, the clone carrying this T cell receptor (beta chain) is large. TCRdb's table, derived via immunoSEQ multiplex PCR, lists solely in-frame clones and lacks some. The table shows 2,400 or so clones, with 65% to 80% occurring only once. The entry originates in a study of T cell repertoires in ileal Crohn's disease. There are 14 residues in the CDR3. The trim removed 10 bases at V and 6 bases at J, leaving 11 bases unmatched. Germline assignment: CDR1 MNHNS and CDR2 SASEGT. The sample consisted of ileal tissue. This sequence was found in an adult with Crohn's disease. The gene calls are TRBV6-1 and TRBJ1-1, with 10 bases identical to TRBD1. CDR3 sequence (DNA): TGTGCCACCGTGAAGGGACAGGGGAATGCTGAAGCTTTCTTT. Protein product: CATVKGQGNAEAFF.